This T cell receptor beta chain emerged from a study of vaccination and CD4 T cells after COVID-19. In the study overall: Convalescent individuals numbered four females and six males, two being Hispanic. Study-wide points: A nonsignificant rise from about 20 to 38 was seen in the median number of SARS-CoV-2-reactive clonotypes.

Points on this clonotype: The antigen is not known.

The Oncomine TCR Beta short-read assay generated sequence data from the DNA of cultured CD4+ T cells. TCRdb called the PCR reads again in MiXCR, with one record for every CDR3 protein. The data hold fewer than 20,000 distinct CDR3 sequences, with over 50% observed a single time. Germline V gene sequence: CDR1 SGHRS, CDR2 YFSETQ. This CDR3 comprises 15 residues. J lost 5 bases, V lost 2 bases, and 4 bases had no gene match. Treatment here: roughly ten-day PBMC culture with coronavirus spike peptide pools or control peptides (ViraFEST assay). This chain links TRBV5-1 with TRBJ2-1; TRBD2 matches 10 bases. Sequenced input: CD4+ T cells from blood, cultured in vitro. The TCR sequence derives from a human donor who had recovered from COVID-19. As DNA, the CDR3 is TGCGCCAGCAGCTTACGACTAGCGGGTGACAATGAGCAGTTCTTC. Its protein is CASSLRLAGDNEQFF. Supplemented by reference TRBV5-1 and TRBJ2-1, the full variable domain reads KAGVTQTPRYLIKTRGQQVTLSCSPISGHRSVSWYQQTPGQGLQFLFEYFSETQRNKGNFPGRFSGRQFSNSRSEMNVSTLELGDSALYLCASSLRLAGDNEQFFGPGTRLTVL.